This T cell receptor (beta chain) was captured by sequencing in a study of OX40 agonist ivuxolimab in advanced cancers. Overall study results and limits: Partial responders at 0.1-3.0 mg/kg had among the lowest clonal expansion. Part of the nonresponder group also had normalized T-cell clonal expansion that was low.

Turning to this clone: Antigen specificity is unknown.

The junction had 11 bases not matched to a gene; V was cut back by 5 bases and J by 0 bases. Germline CDR1 and CDR2: LNHNV and YYDKDF (reference sequence). The CDR3 spans 18 residues. Sequencing used immunoSEQ multiplex PCR; TCRdb keeps in-frame clones, though not all of them. The sample has roughly 26,000 clones, 75% to 90% seen once; the top ten hold 30% to 40%. The rearrangement links TRBV15 to TRBJ2-1, with 9 bases identical to TRBD2. This specimen consisted of CD4+ or CD8+ T cells sorted from blood, obtained in a trial of the OX40 agonist ivuxolimab. This sequence was found in an adult with an advanced solid tumor such as melanoma, head and neck, liver or kidney cancer. CDR3 loop: CATSSVLAGLSSYNEQFF. For the CDR3, the DNA is TGTGCCACCAGCTCCGTCCTAGCGGGGTTAAGCTCCTACAATGAGCAGTTCTTC.